The next 30 T cell receptor beta chains were all read from a single sample in a study of blood T cell repertoires in COVID-19. Measured with immunoSEQ multiplex PCR; TCRdb has only the in-frame clones, and not every one. The data hold fewer than 350,000 clones, with more than 80% observed a single time. Material: peripheral blood. The source of these receptors is a woman between 25 and 40 years old with COVID-19, enrolled during active disease.

V and J are TRBV11-2 and TRBJ2-5; the D gene is possibly TRBD1 (5 bases). The CDR3 extends over 13 amino acids. V lost 5 bases, J lost 2 bases, and 9 bases lay in between. The germline CDR1 and CDR2 sequences are SGHAT and FQNNGV. This CDR3 reads CASSQGIQETQYF. The DNA for the CDR3 is TGTGCCAGCAGCCAGGGAATACAAGAGACCCAGTACTTC.

The CDR3 is CASSELRNQPQHF. The CDR3 DNA reads as TGTGCCAGCAGTGAACTCAGGAATCAGCCCCAGCATTTT. This chain connects TRBV2 to TRBJ1-5; D call uncertain. CDR1 and CDR2 (germline): SNHLY, FYNNEI. The V gene lost 2 bases and the J gene lost 4 bases, with 6 bases spanning the gap. CDR3 length: 13 residues.

This chain uses TRBV30 with TRBJ1-1; no clear D gene. Trimming took 6 bases from V and 6 from J, leaving 11 bases between them. This CDR3 has 11 amino acids. Germline CDR1 reads GTSNPN; CDR2 reads SVGIG (reference sequence). The CDR3 coding sequence is TGTGCCTGCTGCGGGATGGCTGAAGCTTTCTTT. This sequence encodes CACCGMAEAFF.

The gene calls are TRBV12-3 or TRBV12-4 and TRBJ1-2; the D is unclear. Trimming stripped 1 base from V and 8 bases from J, with 11 bases between. The CDR3 is made up of 13 amino acids. The CDR3 DNA reads as TGTGCCAGCAGTTTAGGGTCGGGGAACGGCTACACCTTC. It codes for CASSLGSGNGYTF.

The chain recombines TRBV5-6 with TRBJ2-3; 10 nucleotides agree with TRBD1. There are 17 residues in the CDR3. Trimming removed 4 bases from V and 3 bases from J; junction bases left unmatched: 11. Per germline, CDR1 SGHDT and CDR2 YYEEEE. The CDR3 DNA reads TGTGCCAGCAGCGCACCGGGACAGGGGATAAGAACAGATACGCAGTATTTT. Amino acid sequence: CASSAPGQGIRTDTQYF.

The chain joins TRBV6-5 to TRBJ2-3, with 7 bases aligning to TRBD1. Germline CDR1 is MNHEY and CDR2 is SVGAGI. V gave up 6 bases and J gave up 2 bases; unmatched junction bases: 8. The CDR3 sequence is 15 residues long. The CDR3 DNA reads as TGTGCCAGCAGGAGCCGGGACAGAAACACAGATACGCAGTATTTT. Translation: CASRSRDRNTDTQYF.

V and J are TRBV2 and TRBJ1-1, with D perhaps TRBD1 (6 bases). The V gene's germline CDR1 is SNHLY and CDR2 FYNNEI. V was cut by 6 bases and J by 0 bases, with 14 bases left in between. CDR3 length: 15 residues. The CDR3 region has the DNA TGTGCCAGCAGAAACACAGGGTCAATGAACACTGAAGCTTTCTTT. Its protein product is CASRNTGSMNTEAFF.

V is TRBV3-1 (or the pseudogene TRBV3-2) and J is TRBJ2-7; TRBD2 might be the D (5 bases). CDR1 LGHDT and CDR2 YNNKEL come from the germline V gene (reference sequence). The CDR3 is 16 amino acids. V lost 0 bases to trimming and J lost 5 bases, with 17 bases between them. The DNA for the CDR3 is TGTGCCAGCAGCCAAGAGTATGGAGGTCCCAACAACGAGCAGTACTTC. Translated: CASSQEYGGPNNEQYF.

V gene TRBV6-4 combines with J gene TRBJ2-2; D is unclear. Trimming took 4 bases from V and 4 from J, leaving 10 bases between them. Germline CDR1 is MRHNA and CDR2 is SNTAGT. The CDR3 is made up of 14 amino acids. This CDR3 reads CASSVTRGTGELFF. The CDR3 coding sequence is TGTGCCAGCAGTGTCACACGCGGCACCGGGGAGCTGTTTTTT.

This chain joins TRBV6-5 and TRBJ2-2; D gene uncertain. This CDR3 spans 13 amino acids. The V gene's germline CDR1 is MNHEY and CDR2 SVGAGI. Trimming removed 1 base from V and 4 bases from J, with 4 bases in between. In nucleotides, the CDR3 is TGTGCCAGCAGTTACTACAGCACCGGGGAGCTGTTTTTT. It translates to CASSYYSTGELFF.

This clone was detected a few times. The chain couples TRBV28 to TRBJ2-5; 9 bases line up with TRBD2. The germline CDR1 and CDR2 sequences are MDHEN and SYDVKM. The CDR3 spans 16 residues. V was clipped by 3 bases and J by 5 bases; unmatched bases: 10. The CDR3 region has the DNA TGTGCCAGCAGTTTCAGTGTAGCGGGAGTCGCGGAGACCCAGTACTTC. Protein: CASSFSVAGVAETQYF.

The chain recombines TRBV11-2 with TRBJ2-3, with D possibly TRBD1 on 5 matching bases. The CDR3 is 17 residues long. V gave up 4 bases and J gave up 0 bases, with 17 bases separating them. Germline values: CDR1 SGHAT, CDR2 FQNNGV. As DNA, the CDR3 is TGTGCCAGCAGCTCCGGCCAAGGGGTCGGAAGCACAGATACGCAGTATTTT. As protein: CASSSGQGVGSTDTQYF. Filled out from reference TRBV11-2 and TRBJ2-3, the complete variable domain reads EAGVAQSPRYKIIEKRQSVAFWCNPISGHATLYWYQQILGQGPKLLIQFQNNGVVDDSQLPKDRFSAERLKGVDSTLKIQPAKLEDSAVYLCASSSGQGVGSTDTQYFGPGTRLTVL.

The chain joins TRBV6-6 to TRBJ1-2, with 8 nucleotides matching TRBD1. J was trimmed by 1 base and V by 6 bases; bases with no gene match: 4. Germline values: CDR1 MNHNY, CDR2 SVGAGI (reference sequence). This CDR3 is 14 amino acids long. For the CDR3, the DNA is TGTGCCAGCAGAACAGGGGGTGTTAACTATGGCTACACCTTC. This translates into CASRTGGVNYGYTF.

The V and J genes are TRBV28 and TRBJ1-5; D remains unclear. The CDR3 loop spans 13 amino acids. CDR1 is MDHEN and CDR2 is SYDVKM in the germline V gene. Between the trimmed V and J ends, which lost 6 bases and 5 bases, there was a span of 11 bases. The CDR3 reads CASSLTLHQPQHF. For the CDR3, the DNA is TGTGCCAGCAGCCTGACACTGCATCAGCCCCAGCATTTT.

This clone appeared once. The V gene is TRBV20-1, the J gene TRBJ2-7, with D tentatively TRBD2 (6 bases). The germline V gene has CDR1 DFQATT and CDR2 SNEGSKA (reference sequence). Trimming stripped 6 bases from V and 6 bases from J, with 12 bases between. The CDR3 is 11 amino acids. The chain's CDR3 is CSALTSSEQYF. The CDR3 DNA sequence: TGCAGTGCGCTGACTAGTTCCGAGCAGTACTTC.

The chain carries TRBV29-1 and TRBJ2-2; 8 bases agree with TRBD2. This CDR3 region has 14 residues. Unmatched junction bases numbered 8, after V lost 7 bases and J lost 4 bases. Germline V gene lookup returns CDR1 SQVTM and CDR2 ANQGSEA. The CDR3, as DNA: TGCAGCGGGCAACTAGCGGAGCTCACCGGGGAGCTGTTTTTT. It yields the protein CSGQLAELTGELFF.

This chain links TRBV10-1 with TRBJ2-5; 16 bases line up with TRBD2. The CDR3 runs to 17 residues. CDR1 is WNHNN and CDR2 is SYGVQD in the germline V gene (reference sequence). V trimming: 6 bases; J trimming: 5 bases; junction bases outside the gene matches: 9. The CDR3 coding sequence is TGCGCCAGCAGCTCGGGACTAGCGGGAGGGCCGGGGGAGACCCAGTACTTC. Residues: CASSSGLAGGPGETQYF.

V and J are TRBV24-1 and TRBJ1-5; 9 bases align to TRBD1. Germline CDR1 is KGHDR and CDR2 is SFDVKD. Trimming took 4 bases from V and 6 from J; bases not matched to a gene: 9. This CDR3 contains 16 residues. The chain's CDR3 is CATSESGQGGRQPQHF. CDR3 coding DNA: TGTGCCACCAGTGAATCGGGACAGGGAGGACGTCAGCCCCAGCATTTT.

This rearrangement joins TRBV2 to TRBJ1-5; no clear D. V was shortened by 5 bases and J by 9 bases, with 14 bases between the two germline ends. The CDR3 totals 13 residues. Germline CDR1 reads SNHLY; CDR2 reads FYNNEI. The CDR3 protein is CASSNPVLGPQHF. For the CDR3, the DNA is TGTGCCAGCAGTAATCCAGTCCTAGGGCCCCAGCATTTT.

This sequence joins TRBV3-1 (or the pseudogene TRBV3-2) and TRBJ1-2; maybe TRBD1 (6 bases). V was shortened by 3 bases and J by 7 bases, with 18 bases between the two germline ends. CDR1 LGHDT and CDR2 YNNKEL come from the germline V gene (reference sequence). This CDR3 has 15 residues. CDR3 sequence: CASSQPLGGTTGYTF. The CDR3 nucleotides read TGTGCCAGCAGCCAGCCCCTCGGGGGGACAACTGGCTACACCTTC.

V usage is TRBV7-8 and J usage is TRBJ2-4, with 8 nucleotides matching TRBD2. The CDR3 is 16 amino acids. V shed 2 bases and J 2 bases; nucleotides not matched to a gene: 5. CDR1 is SGHVS, CDR2 FQNEAQ, per germline. The CDR3 region is CASSLRVAGSKNIQYF. The CDR3 DNA is TGTGCCAGCAGCTTACGGGTAGCGGGATCCAAAAACATTCAGTACTTC. Supplemented by reference TRBV7-8 and TRBJ2-4, the full variable domain reads GAGVSQSPRYKVAKRGQDVALRCDPISGHVSLFWYQQALGQGPEFLTYFQNEAQLDKSGLPSDRFFAERPEGSVSTLKIQRTQQEDSAVYLCASSLRVAGSKNIQYFGAGTRLSVL.

This rearrangement joins TRBV27 to TRBJ1-5; a weak D match, TRBD1 (5 bases). Per germline, CDR1 MNHEY and CDR2 SMNVEV (reference sequence). V dropped 3 bases and J dropped 1 base, with 7 bases sitting between them. This CDR3 region has 14 residues. Here the CDR3 reads CASSFKGSNQPQHF. CDR3 nucleotides: TGTGCCAGCAGTTTCAAGGGGAGCAATCAGCCCCAGCATTTT.

CDR3 bases: TGTGCCAGCAGTCTTAGCGGGAGTAGGGCAGATACGCAGTATTTT. Protein: CASSLSGSRADTQYF. V usage is TRBV6-5 and J usage is TRBJ2-3; 9 bases map to TRBD2. Germline V gene sequence: CDR1 MNHEY, CDR2 SVGAGI. The CDR3 has 15 amino acids. Losses at the gene ends were 5 bases for V and 4 bases for J; bases not matched to a gene: 7.

The chain is built from TRBV19 and TRBJ2-5; perhaps TRBD2 as D (6 bases). This CDR3 spans 13 amino acids. Germline V gives CDR1 LNHDA, CDR2 SQIVND (reference sequence). V was trimmed by 5 bases and J by 2 bases, leaving 9 bases between them. The CDR3 DNA follows: TGTGCCAGTAGTCCCCTAGCGCAAGAGACCCAGTACTTC. Its protein is CASSPLAQETQYF.

J is TRBJ1-6 and V is TRBV5-1; D is uncertain. The CDR3 runs to 13 residues. V lost 0 bases and J 9 bases, leaving 7 bases between the germline ends. The germline CDR1 and CDR2 sequences are SGHRS and YFSETQ. This CDR3 is CASSLAGRSPLHF. CDR3 nucleotide sequence: TGCGCCAGCAGCTTGGCCGGTCGTTCACCCCTCCACTTT.

V usage is TRBV2 and J usage is TRBJ2-7, with 9 bases that match TRBD2. Trimming took 1 base from V and 10 from J; bases not matched to a gene: 8. From germline, CDR1 is SNHLY and CDR2 FYNNEI. The length of the CDR3 is 14 residues. The CDR3 sequence is CASSEVSGSRLQYF. The CDR3 DNA follows: TGTGCCAGCAGTGAAGTTAGCGGGAGCCGACTTCAGTACTTC.

CDR3 in DNA: TGTGCCAGCAGTTTCGCGGACTGGGCCGAGACCCAGTACTTC. The encoded protein is CASSFADWAETQYF. J is TRBJ2-5 and V is TRBV28, with D possibly being TRBD2 (5 bases). V was shortened by 3 bases and J by 5 bases, with 13 bases between the two germline ends. This CDR3 spans 14 amino acids. Germline V gene lookup returns CDR1 MDHEN and CDR2 SYDVKM.

This clone was seen a handful of times. The rearrangement joins TRBV30 to TRBJ2-1; TRBD2 matches 10 bases. The ends lost 3 bases at V and 2 bases at J; junction bases unmatched: 7. The CDR3 is 16 residues long. Germline-derived CDR1 and CDR2 are GTSNPN and SVGIG (reference sequence). The DNA for the CDR3 is TGTGCCTGGAGCCCAATAAGCGGGAGGGCCTACAATGAGCAGTTCTTC. Its protein product is CAWSPISGRAYNEQFF.

The chain recombines TRBV3-1 (or the pseudogene TRBV3-2) with TRBJ2-1; TRBD1 might be the D (6 bases). The V end lost 6 bases, the J end lost 2 bases, and 14 bases lay between the germline ends. From germline, CDR1 is LGHDT and CDR2 YNNKEL (reference sequence). The CDR3 spans 15 residues. The CDR3 DNA reads as TGTGCCAGCAGACCCAGTGGGGGCCCCTACAATGAGCAGTTCTTC. It yields the protein CASRPSGGPYNEQFF.

The rearrangement links TRBV28 to TRBJ2-2; the D gene is possibly TRBD2 (5 bases). The CDR3 runs to 15 residues. Germline CDR1 reads MDHEN; CDR2 reads SYDVKM. The V end was cut by 1 base, the J end by 2 bases, with 8 bases between. The CDR3 DNA reads as TGTGCCAGCAGTTTATCTGGGAGCAACACCGGGGAGCTGTTTTTT. It codes for CASSLSGSNTGELFF. The whole variable domain, remainder taken from reference TRBV28 and TRBJ2-2, is DVKVTQSSRYLVKRTGEKVFLECVQDMDHENMFWYRQDPGLGLRLIYFSYDVKMKEKGDIPEGYSVSREKKERFSLILESASTNQTSMYLCASSLSGSNTGELFFGEGSRLTVL.